Given below is one T cell receptor (beta chain) in context. This specimen includes other DNA sequences encoding the same CDR3. The data were taken from a study of blood T cell repertoires in COVID-19. The repertoire was sequenced with immunoSEQ multiplex PCR; TCRdb's copy has only in-frame clones and lacks some. The table has fewer than 110,000 clones, 85% seen once. CDR3 length: 15 amino acids. Germline-derived CDR1 and CDR2 are SEHNR and FQNEAQ (reference sequence). Unmatched junction bases numbered 4, after V lost 5 bases and J lost 6 bases. The sequenced sample was peripheral blood. The clonotype comes from a woman between 70 and 85 years old with active or convalescent COVID-19. The chain is built from TRBV7-9 and TRBJ2-1, with 13 positions matching TRBD2. The DNA for the CDR3 is TGTGCCAGCAGCCCCCGACTAGCGGGGGGCAATGAGCAGTTCTTC. Translating it yields CASSPRLAGGNEQFF.